The 29 T cell receptor beta chains below were found in one sample sequenced in a study of response to subunit inactivated influenza vaccine. TCRdb re-called the RT-PCR reads with MiXCR, one entry per CDR3 protein. This sample has 430,000 or so distinct CDR3 sequences, with roughly 9.8% found just once. The material was PBMCs from blood, obtained roughly 45 days after vaccination. The source is a man aged 45-60 years who received an inactivated influenza vaccine.

The table lists this clonotype with many counts. The chain is built from TRBV20-1 and TRBJ2-3, with 7 bases that match TRBD2. This CDR3 is 12 amino acids long. CDR1 DFQATT and CDR2 SNEGSKA come from the germline V gene (reference sequence). V shed 6 bases and J 3 bases; nucleotides not matched to a gene: 3. The CDR3 sequence is CSASGETDTQYF. The CDR3 bases are TGCAGTGCAAGCGGGGAAACAGATACGCAGTATTTT.

This clonotype was observed a handful of times. This sequence joins TRBV6-5 and TRBJ2-3, with D unclear. Germline V gene data show CDR1 as MNHEY and CDR2 as SVGAGI. Trimming cost V 2 bases and J 5 bases, with 20 bases left between them. This CDR3 has 17 residues. CDR3 nucleotide sequence: TGTGCCAGCAGTTACCGGCCGGGCCCATTAGTCGGAGATACGCAGTATTTT. It specifies CASSYRPGPLVGDTQYF.

This clonotype appeared many times. The V and J genes are TRBV20-1 and TRBJ2-7, with unresolved D. Germline V CDR1 and CDR2: DFQATT, SNEGSKA (reference sequence). The length of the CDR3 is 15 residues. The germline V and J ends were trimmed by 0 bases and 2 bases, with 14 bases remaining between them. The CDR3 bases are TGCAGTGCTAGAGATTTAAACGTCTACACCTACGAGCAGTACTTC. It specifies CSARDLNVYTYEQYF.

This clonotype has just a few counts. V and J are TRBV15 and TRBJ2-5, with 10 bases that match TRBD1. The CDR3 is 14 residues long. CDR1 is LNHNV and CDR2 is YYDKDF in the germline V gene (reference sequence). V lost 3 bases and J lost 6; bases outside the gene matches: 4. The chain's CDR3 is CATSSRDRGKTQYF. The CDR3 nucleotides read TGTGCCACCAGCAGCCGGGACAGGGGAAAGACCCAGTACTTC.

This clonotype was counted ten times or more. This chain links TRBV4-3 with TRBJ2-1; TRBD2 matches at 7 bases. V lost 0 bases, J lost 4 bases, and 9 bases stayed unmatched. The CDR3 consists of 17 residues. Germline CDR1 LGHNA, CDR2 YSLEER. The CDR3 nucleotides are TGCGCCAGCAGCCAAGAACGCAAGGCGGGGGAGTACAATGAGCAGTTCTTC. It encodes CASSQERKAGEYNEQFF.

The rearrangement links TRBV20-1 to TRBJ2-7; unclear D gene. Trimming took 6 bases from V and 2 from J, leaving 17 bases between them. From germline, CDR1 is DFQATT and CDR2 SNEGSKA (reference sequence). The CDR3 covers 14 residues. CDR3 bases: TGCAGTGCGATCTTGCTAACAAAAACCTACGAGCAGTACTTC. It codes for CSAILLTKTYEQYF.

The V and J genes are TRBV5-1 and TRBJ2-2, with unresolved D. There are 16 residues in the CDR3. Looked up from germline, CDR1 is SGHRS and CDR2 is YFSETQ. Between the trimmed V and J ends, which lost 2 bases and 2 bases, there was a span of 13 bases. For the CDR3, the DNA is TGCGCCAGCAGCTTTTCGAACGGAGCTAACACCGGGGAGCTGTTTTTT. As protein: CASSFSNGANTGELFF.

This rearrangement joins TRBV20-1 to TRBJ1-6, with D tentatively TRBD1 (6 bases). CDR3 length: 13 residues. Germline-derived CDR1 and CDR2 are DFQATT and SNEGSKA (reference sequence). With 6 bases removed from V and 9 bases from J, the gap between germline ends came to 15 bases. CDR3 sequence (DNA): TGCAGTGCAGCAGGGGTCGGGGGTTCACCCCTCCACTTT. This sequence encodes CSAAGVGGSPLHF.

This clonotype was found many times. The V call is TRBV6-1, the J call TRBJ2-7; 7 bases line up with TRBD1. Germline V gene lookup returns CDR1 MNHNS and CDR2 SASEGT. The CDR3 extends over 14 amino acids. With V trimmed by 5 bases and J by 2 bases, 6 bases remained unmatched. CDR3 coding DNA: TGTGCCAGCAGTCGGACAGGCTTCACCTACGAGCAGTACTTC. The encoded protein is CASSRTGFTYEQYF.

This clonotype was seen repeatedly, ten times or more. The rearrangement links TRBV20-1 to TRBJ1-1, with D unclear. Trimming took 3 bases from V and 4 from J, leaving 15 bases between them. There are 14 residues in the CDR3. CDR1 and CDR2 (germline): DFQATT, SNEGSKA (reference sequence). In DNA, the CDR3 is TGCAGTGCTAGTTGGAGCACAATGGGCACTGAAGCTTTCTTT. Translating it yields CSASWSTMGTEAFF.

Many counts were recorded for this clonotype. This rearrangement joins TRBV12-3 or TRBV12-4 to TRBJ1-6; 7 bases are shared with TRBD1. The CDR3 length is 15 residues. Trimming at V came to 6 bases and at J to 5 bases, leaving 7 bases not matched to a gene. The CDR3 loop reads CASRAGQENNSPLHF. CDR3 DNA sequence: TGTGCCAGCAGGGCTGGACAGGAAAATAATTCACCCCTCCACTTT.

This clonotype was counted many times. The CDR3 DNA sequence: TGCAGCGTTGCGAGGACCGGGGAGCTGTTTTTT. Translation gives CSVARTGELFF. The gene calls are TRBV29-1 and TRBJ2-2, with unresolved D. Trimming removed 4 bases from V and 5 bases from J, with 5 bases in between. This CDR3 is built from 11 residues. Germline values: CDR1 SQVTM, CDR2 ANQGSEA.

The chain is built from TRBV5-1 and TRBJ2-3, with 7 bases identical to TRBD1. The trim removed 3 bases at V and 4 bases at J, leaving 5 bases unmatched. The CDR3 contains 14 residues. From germline, CDR1 is SGHRS and CDR2 YFSETQ. The CDR3 sequence is CASSSTGVSDTQYF. The CDR3 region has the DNA TGCGCCAGCAGCTCAACAGGGGTTTCAGATACGCAGTATTTT. The full variable domain, its missing parts supplied by reference TRBV5-1 and TRBJ2-3, is KAGVTQTPRYLIKTRGQQVTLSCSPISGHRSVSWYQQTPGQGLQFLFEYFSETQRNKGNFPGRFSGRQFSNSRSEMNVSTLELGDSALYLCASSSTGVSDTQYFGPGTRLTVL.

The chain has TRBV21-1 and TRBJ2-6; the table's D gene call, TRBD1, was not cross checked with the DNA. TRBV21-1 is an annotated pseudogene. This CDR3 region has 17 residues. This CDR3 reads CASTTWGRPSGANVLTF. Written as DNA, the CDR3 is TGTGCCAGCACAACTTGGGGGCGCCCCTCTGGGGCCAACGTCCTGACTTTC.

The J gene is TRBJ2-5, the V gene TRBV6-2 or TRBV6-3; perhaps TRBD1 as D (5 bases). CDR1 is MNHEY, CDR2 SVGEGT, per germline. This CDR3 has 15 residues. Trimming pared 6 bases from V and 5 bases from J, leaving 19 bases between. The CDR3 DNA is TGTGCCAGCAGGCTGGGGCTCCCTGGTTTGGAGACCCAGTACTTC. Translation gives CASRLGLPGLETQYF.

Comment on this clonotype: An end of the junction differs from the germline gene, which may be a read error. The V and J genes are TRBV7-7 and TRBJ2-5; 7 positions match TRBD1. Germline V lookup: CDR1 SSHAT, CDR2 FNYEAQ (reference sequence). The CDR3 is 13 amino acids. The CDR3 protein is CASSLTTGETQYF. CDR3 DNA: TGTGCTAGCAGCTTAACGACAGGGGAGACCCAGTACTTC. Full variable domain (remainder filled in from reference TRBV7-7 and TRBJ2-5): GAGVSQSPRYKVTKRGQDVTLRCDPISSHATLYWYQQALGQGPEFLTYFNYEAQPDKSGLPSDRFSAERPEGSISTLTIQRTEQRDSAMYRCASSLTTGETQYFGPGTRLLVL.

The table lists this clonotype with a few counts. V is TRBV21-1 and J is TRBJ2-1; TRBD2 was called by the table and not checked on the DNA. TRBV21-1 is listed as a pseudogene. This CDR3 is built from 14 residues. CDR3 DNA sequence: TGTGCCAGCAGCCCCCTTGGACTAGCGGGGGGGCAGTTCTTC. Protein sequence: CASSPLGLAGGQFF.

The genes are TRBV15 and TRBJ2-1, with 10 bases fitting TRBD2. Germline CDR1 and CDR2: LNHNV and YYDKDF (reference sequence). This CDR3 region has 16 residues. V gave up 1 base and J gave up 3 bases; unmatched junction bases: 3. The CDR3 coding sequence is TGTGCCACCAGCAGAGGGACTAGCGGATACTACAATGAGCAGTTCTTC. This translates into CATSRGTSGYYNEQFF.

This clonotype turned up a few times. A much larger clone differs by one base, so this may be a read error. The chain employs TRBV12-3 or TRBV12-4 and TRBJ2-1; D is perhaps TRBD1 (6 bases). The CDR3 totals 16 residues. The DNA of the CDR3 is TGTGCCATCAGTTTAGCACTCCCGGGACATTACAATGAGCAGTTCTTC. Its translation: CAISLALPGHYNEQFF.

This clonotype was seen more than once but under ten times. The chain recombines TRBV12-3 or TRBV12-4 with TRBJ1-2; 7 bases match TRBD1. V shed 7 bases, J shed 8 bases, and the junction held 13 bases outside the gene matches. The CDR3 is 14 amino acids. CDR3 sequence reads: CASTRDRERGGYTF. Here the CDR3 DNA reads TGTGCCAGCACCAGAGACAGGGAGAGGGGCGGCTACACCTTC.

The sample holds a few counts of this clonotype. The CDR3 loop is CASSLPGLVQQFF. The DNA for the CDR3 is TGTGCCAGCAGTTTGCCGGGACTAGTACAGCAGTTCTTC. This sequence joins TRBV12-3 or TRBV12-4 and TRBJ2-1; 8 positions agree with TRBD2. The CDR3 consists of 13 residues. Unmatched junction bases numbered 6, after V lost 3 bases and J lost 11 bases.

This clonotype was picked up a small number of times. The chain carries TRBV20-1 and TRBJ1-4; D is unclear. The germline gives CDR1 DFQATT, CDR2 SNEGSKA (reference sequence). The CDR3 covers 13 residues. V shed 0 bases and J shed 4 bases, with 6 bases lying between them. CDR3 coding DNA: TGCAGTGCTAGAGACAGTGTTAATGAAAAACTGTTTTTT. The encoded protein is CSARDSVNEKLFF.

The chain combines TRBV11-2 with TRBJ2-4; TRBD2 agrees at 10 bases. V was clipped by 5 bases and J by 8 bases; unmatched bases: 9. The CDR3 contains 15 residues. CDR1 is SGHAT, CDR2 FQNNGV, per germline. As DNA, the CDR3 is TGTGCCAGCAGCCTGGGACTAGCGAGAGGAGACATTCAGTACTTC. Translation: CASSLGLARGDIQYF.

V is TRBV18 and J is TRBJ2-7, with 9 bases identical to TRBD2. The CDR3 covers 15 residues. Germline lookup yields CDR1 KGHSH and CDR2 LQKENI. V lost 2 bases, J lost 0 bases, and 2 bases stayed unmatched. The CDR3 sequence is CASSPTSGPSYEQYF. The CDR3 DNA sequence: TGTGCCAGCTCACCAACTAGCGGGCCCTCCTACGAGCAGTACTTC.

This clonotype was detected a few times. The chain couples TRBV20-1 to TRBJ1-6; D remains ambiguous. The CDR3 extends over 15 amino acids. V was trimmed by 0 bases and J by 0 bases, leaving 6 bases between them. Germline V lookup: CDR1 DFQATT, CDR2 SNEGSKA (reference sequence). DNA of the CDR3: TGCAGTGCTAGAGACTCCTTCTCCTATAATTCACCCCTCCACTTT. This encodes CSARDSFSYNSPLHF.

This clonotype was found a few times. J is TRBJ2-3 and V is TRBV6-1; TRBD1 is a possible D gene (6 bases). Germline CDR1 reads MNHNS; CDR2 reads SASEGT. V gave up 10 bases and J gave up 2 bases, with 16 bases separating them. This CDR3 region has 14 residues. In DNA, the CDR3 is TGTGCCACCCTCTCGGACAGTGACACAGATACGCAGTATTTT. Its translation: CATLSDSDTDTQYF.

This clonotype came up a few times. The CDR3 coding sequence is TGTGCCAGCAGTTGGGCTAGCGGTCACACAGATACGCAGTATTTT. It codes for CASSWASGHTDTQYF. The V and J genes are TRBV12-3 or TRBV12-4 and TRBJ2-3, with 7 nucleotides matching TRBD2. This CDR3 has 15 amino acids. V lost 4 bases, J lost 2 bases, and 6 bases stayed unmatched.

J is TRBJ2-1 and V is TRBV20-1, with 11 bases fitting TRBD2. The CDR3 has 18 residues. V lost 3 bases, J lost 2 bases, and 12 bases stayed unmatched. Germline loops: CDR1 DFQATT, CDR2 SNEGSKA (reference sequence). The CDR3 nucleotides are TGCAGTGCTAGTCTAGCGGGGGGCATTGGGGCCCCCTACAATGAGCAGTTCTTC. This sequence encodes CSASLAGGIGAPYNEQFF.

The chain links TRBV28 to TRBJ1-1; no clear D. There are 13 residues in the CDR3. Trimming cost V 6 bases and J 7 bases, with 15 bases left between them. Germline CDR1 and CDR2: MDHEN and SYDVKM. The DNA for the CDR3 is TGTGCCAGCAGCCAGAACATCCGCGGTGAAGCTTTCTTT. Protein sequence: CASSQNIRGEAFF.